This TCR beta chain was documented in a study of T cell changes during pregnancy in multiple sclerosis. This clone was recorded once. Repertoires were generated with immunoSEQ multiplex PCR, while TCRdb's copy carries only in-frame clones and drops some. The table records some 93,000 clones, 91% of them present only once. V dropped 5 bases and J dropped 1 base, with 14 bases sitting between them. Germline V lookup: CDR1 MNHEY, CDR2 SVGAGI. This CDR3 region has 15 residues. The TCR was taken from a female donor in good health, enrolled as a control in a pregnancy study. Here the sequenced sample was peripheral blood, taken after pregnancy. The chain recombines TRBV6-5 with TRBJ1-1; TRBD1 might be the D (6 bases). This CDR3 reads CASSRTVTTNTEAFF. The CDR3 DNA sequence: TGTGCCAGCAGTCGGACAGTAACTACGAACACTGAAGCTTTCTTT.